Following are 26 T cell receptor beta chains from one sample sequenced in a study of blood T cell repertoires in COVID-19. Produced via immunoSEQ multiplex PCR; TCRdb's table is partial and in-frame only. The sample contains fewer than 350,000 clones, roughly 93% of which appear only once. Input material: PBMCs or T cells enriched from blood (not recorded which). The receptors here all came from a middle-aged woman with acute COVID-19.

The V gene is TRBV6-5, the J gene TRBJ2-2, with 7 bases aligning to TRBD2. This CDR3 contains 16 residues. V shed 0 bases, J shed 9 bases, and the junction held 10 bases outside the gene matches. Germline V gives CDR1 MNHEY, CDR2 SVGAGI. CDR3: CASSYSPSGNIWELFF. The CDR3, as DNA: TGTGCCAGCAGTTACTCCCCCAGCGGGAATATTTGGGAGCTGTTTTTT.

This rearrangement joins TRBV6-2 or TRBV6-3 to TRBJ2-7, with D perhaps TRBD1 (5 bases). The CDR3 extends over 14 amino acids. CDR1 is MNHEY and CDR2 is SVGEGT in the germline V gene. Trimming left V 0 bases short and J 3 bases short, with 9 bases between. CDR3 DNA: TGTGCCAGCAGTTACTCAGGGGCGGACTACGAGCAGTACTTC. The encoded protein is CASSYSGADYEQYF.

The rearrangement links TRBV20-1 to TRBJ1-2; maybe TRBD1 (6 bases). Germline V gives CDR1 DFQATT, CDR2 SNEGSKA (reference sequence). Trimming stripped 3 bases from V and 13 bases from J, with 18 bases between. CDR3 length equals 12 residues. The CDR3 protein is CSASFTEGGATF. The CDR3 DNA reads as TGCAGTGCTAGTTTCACGGAAGGGGGAGCCACCTTC.

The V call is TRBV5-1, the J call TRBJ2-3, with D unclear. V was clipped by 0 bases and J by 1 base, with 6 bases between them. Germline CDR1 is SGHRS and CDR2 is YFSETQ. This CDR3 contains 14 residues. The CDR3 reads CASSLAGGTDTQYF. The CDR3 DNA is TGCGCCAGCAGCTTGGCGGGTGGCACAGATACGCAGTATTTT. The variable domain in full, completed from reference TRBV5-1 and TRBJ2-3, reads KAGVTQTPRYLIKTRGQQVTLSCSPISGHRSVSWYQQTPGQGLQFLFEYFSETQRNKGNFPGRFSGRQFSNSRSEMNVSTLELGDSALYLCASSLAGGTDTQYFGPGTRLTVL.

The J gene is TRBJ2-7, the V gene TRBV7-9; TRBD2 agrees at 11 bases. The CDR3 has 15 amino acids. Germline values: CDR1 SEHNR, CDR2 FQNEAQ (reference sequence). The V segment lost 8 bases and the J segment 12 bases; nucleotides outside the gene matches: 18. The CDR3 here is CASSRVLAGGPGMYF. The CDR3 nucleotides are TGTGCCAGCTCCCGAGTGTTAGCGGGAGGGCCGGGTATGTACTTC.

The CDR3 loop is CASSLTTGAYNEQFF. In DNA form, the CDR3 reads TGTGCCAGCAGCCTAACAACGGGAGCCTACAATGAGCAGTTCTTC. This rearrangement joins TRBV9 to TRBJ2-1, with D perhaps matching TRBD2 (6 bases). The CDR3 length is 15 residues. V lost 4 bases to trimming and J lost 2 bases, with 13 bases between them. Germline assignment: CDR1 SGDLS and CDR2 YYNGEE.

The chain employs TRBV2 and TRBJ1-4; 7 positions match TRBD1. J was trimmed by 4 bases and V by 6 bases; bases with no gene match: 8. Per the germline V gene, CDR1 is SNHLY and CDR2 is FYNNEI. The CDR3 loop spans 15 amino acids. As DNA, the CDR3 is TGTGCCAGCAGAGCTACAGGGGTTATTAATGAAAAACTGTTTTTT. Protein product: CASRATGVINEKLFF. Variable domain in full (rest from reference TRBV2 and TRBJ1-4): EPEVTQTPSHQVTQMGQEVILRCVPISNHLYFYWYRQILGQKVEFLVSFYNNEISEKSEIFDDQFSVERPDGSNFTLKIRSTKLEDSAMYFCASRATGVINEKLFFGSGTQLSVL.

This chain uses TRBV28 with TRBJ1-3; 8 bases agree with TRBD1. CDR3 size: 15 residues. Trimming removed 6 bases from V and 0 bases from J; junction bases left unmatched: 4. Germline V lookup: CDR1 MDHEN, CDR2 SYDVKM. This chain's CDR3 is CASSPGQGSGNTIYF. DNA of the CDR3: TGTGCCAGCAGCCCCGGACAGGGCTCTGGAAACACCATATATTTT.

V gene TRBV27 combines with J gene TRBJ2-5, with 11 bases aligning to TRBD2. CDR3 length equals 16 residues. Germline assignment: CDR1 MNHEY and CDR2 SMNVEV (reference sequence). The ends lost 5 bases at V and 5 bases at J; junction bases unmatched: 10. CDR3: CASSPGWGLAEETQYF. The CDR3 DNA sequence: TGTGCCAGCAGTCCGGGATGGGGACTAGCGGAGGAGACCCAGTACTTC.

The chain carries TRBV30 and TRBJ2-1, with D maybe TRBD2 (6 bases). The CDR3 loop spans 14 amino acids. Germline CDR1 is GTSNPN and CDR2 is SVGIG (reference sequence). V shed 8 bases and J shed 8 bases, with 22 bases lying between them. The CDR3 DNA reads TGTGCCGGGTCGTTCGGGGGAGGAGTTGATGAGCAGTTCTTC. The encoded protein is CAGSFGGGVDEQFF. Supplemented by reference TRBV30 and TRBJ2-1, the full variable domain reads SQTIHQWPATLVQPVGSPLSLECTVEGTSNPNLYWYRQAAGRGLQLLFYSVGIGQISSEVPQNLSASRPQDRQFILSSKKLLLSDSGFYLCAGSFGGGVDEQFFGPGTRLTVL.

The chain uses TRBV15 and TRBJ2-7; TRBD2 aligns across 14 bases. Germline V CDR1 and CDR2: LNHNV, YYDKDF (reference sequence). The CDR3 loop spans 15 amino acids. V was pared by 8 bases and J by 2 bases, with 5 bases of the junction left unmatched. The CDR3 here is CATRLAGGSAYEQYF. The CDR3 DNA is TGTGCCACCCGACTAGCGGGAGGGTCCGCCTACGAGCAGTACTTC.

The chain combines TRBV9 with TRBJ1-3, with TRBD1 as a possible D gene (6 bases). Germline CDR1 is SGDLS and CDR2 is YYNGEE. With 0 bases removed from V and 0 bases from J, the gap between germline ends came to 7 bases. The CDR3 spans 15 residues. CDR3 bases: TGTGCCAGCAGCGTAGACAGGGCCTCTGGAAACACCATATATTTT. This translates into CASSVDRASGNTIYF.

The CDR3 loop is CASSDRGRSTEAFF. Written as DNA, the CDR3 is TGTGCCAGCAGTGACAGGGGCCGGAGCACTGAAGCTTTCTTT. The chain carries TRBV2 and TRBJ1-1, with TRBD1 as a possible D gene (6 bases). The CDR3 contains 14 residues. CDR1 is SNHLY and CDR2 is FYNNEI in the germline V gene. Between the trimmed V and J ends, which lost 3 bases and 4 bases, there was a span of 12 bases.

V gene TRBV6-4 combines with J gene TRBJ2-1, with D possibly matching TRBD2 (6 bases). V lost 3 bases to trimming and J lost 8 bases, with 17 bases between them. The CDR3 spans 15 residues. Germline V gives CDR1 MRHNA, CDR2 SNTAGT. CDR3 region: CASSEVGGRTHEQFF. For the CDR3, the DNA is TGTGCCAGCAGTGAGGTGGGAGGTCGAACTCATGAGCAGTTCTTC.

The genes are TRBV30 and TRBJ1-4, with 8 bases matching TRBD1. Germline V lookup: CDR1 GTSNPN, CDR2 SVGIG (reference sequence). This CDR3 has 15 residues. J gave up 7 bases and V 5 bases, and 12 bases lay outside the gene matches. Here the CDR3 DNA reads TGTGCCTGGGCTCGAACGGACAGGGTGGGTGAAAAACTGTTTTTT. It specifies CAWARTDRVGEKLFF. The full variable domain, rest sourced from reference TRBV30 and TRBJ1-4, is SQTIHQWPATLVQPVGSPLSLECTVEGTSNPNLYWYRQAAGRGLQLLFYSVGIGQISSEVPQNLSASRPQDRQFILSSKKLLLSDSGFYLCAWARTDRVGEKLFFGSGTQLSVL.

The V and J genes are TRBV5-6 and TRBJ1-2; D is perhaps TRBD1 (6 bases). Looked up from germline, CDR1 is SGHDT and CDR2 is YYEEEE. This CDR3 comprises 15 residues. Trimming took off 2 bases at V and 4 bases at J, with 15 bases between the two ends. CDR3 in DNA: TGTGCCAGCAGCTTTGGGCAGGGGACTATCTATGGCTACACCTTC. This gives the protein CASSFGQGTIYGYTF.

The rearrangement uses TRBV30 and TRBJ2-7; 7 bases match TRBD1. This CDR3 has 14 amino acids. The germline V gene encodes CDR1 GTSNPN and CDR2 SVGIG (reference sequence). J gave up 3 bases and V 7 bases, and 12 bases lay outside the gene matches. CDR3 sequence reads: CASAPDRVGYEQYF. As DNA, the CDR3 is TGTGCCTCCGCTCCCGACAGGGTGGGCTACGAGCAGTACTTC.

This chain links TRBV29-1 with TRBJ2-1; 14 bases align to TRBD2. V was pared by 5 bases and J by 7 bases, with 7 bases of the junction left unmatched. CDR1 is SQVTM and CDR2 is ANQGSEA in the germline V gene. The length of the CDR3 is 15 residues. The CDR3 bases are TGCAGCGTTTTGACTAGCGGGAGGGCCAGGAATGAGCAGTTCTTC. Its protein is CSVLTSGRARNEQFF.

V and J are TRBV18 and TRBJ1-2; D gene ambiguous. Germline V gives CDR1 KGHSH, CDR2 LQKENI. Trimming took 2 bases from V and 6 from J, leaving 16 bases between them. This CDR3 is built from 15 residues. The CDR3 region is CASSPDQQAANGYTF. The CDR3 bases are TGTGCCAGCTCACCAGATCAGCAGGCTGCAAATGGCTACACCTTC.

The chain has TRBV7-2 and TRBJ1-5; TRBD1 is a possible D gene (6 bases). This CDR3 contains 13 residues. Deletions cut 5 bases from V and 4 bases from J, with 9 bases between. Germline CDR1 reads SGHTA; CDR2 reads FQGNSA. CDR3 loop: CASSQDSNQPQHF. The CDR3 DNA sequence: TGTGCCAGCAGCCAGGACAGTAATCAGCCCCAGCATTTT.

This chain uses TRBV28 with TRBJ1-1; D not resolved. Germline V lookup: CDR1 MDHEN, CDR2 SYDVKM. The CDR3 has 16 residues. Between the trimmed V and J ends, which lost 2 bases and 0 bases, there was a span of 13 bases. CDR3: CASSLDLGRLNTEAFF. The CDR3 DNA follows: TGTGCCAGCAGTTTAGACCTGGGCCGCCTGAACACTGAAGCTTTCTTT.

CDR3 sequence: CASSLGQVRGDTEAFF. In nucleotides, the CDR3 is TGCGCCAGCAGCTTGGGGCAGGTACGGGGGGACACTGAAGCTTTCTTT. The V and J genes are TRBV5-1 and TRBJ1-1, with D maybe TRBD1 (5 bases). CDR1 SGHRS and CDR2 YFSETQ come from the germline V gene. This CDR3 contains 16 residues. V lost 0 bases to trimming and J lost 3 bases, with 15 bases between them.

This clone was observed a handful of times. CDR3: CASSPGTSWSKFF. The CDR3 DNA follows: TGCGCCAGCAGTCCCGGGACTAGCTGGTCAAAGTTCTTC. J is TRBJ2-1 and V is TRBV5-1; 9 nucleotides agree with TRBD2. Looked up from germline, CDR1 is SGHRS and CDR2 is YFSETQ. The J segment lost 14 bases and the V segment lost 5 bases, leaving 11 bases of the junction unmatched. The CDR3 is 13 residues long.

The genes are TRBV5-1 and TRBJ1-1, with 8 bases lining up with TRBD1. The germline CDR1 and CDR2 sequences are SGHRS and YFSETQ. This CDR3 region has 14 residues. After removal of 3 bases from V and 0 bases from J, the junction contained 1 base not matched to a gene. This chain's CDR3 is CASSSTGVNTEAFF. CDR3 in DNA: TGCGCCAGCAGCTCGACAGGGGTGAACACTGAAGCTTTCTTT.

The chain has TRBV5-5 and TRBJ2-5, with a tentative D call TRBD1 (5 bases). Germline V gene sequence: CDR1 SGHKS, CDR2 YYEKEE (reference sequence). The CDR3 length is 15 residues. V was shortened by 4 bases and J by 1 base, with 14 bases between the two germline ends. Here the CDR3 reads CASSGRVVGQETQYF. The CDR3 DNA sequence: TGTGCCAGCAGCGGCAGGGTAGTAGGCCAAGAGACCCAGTACTTC.

The CDR3 loop reads CASSSDFTQPQHF. The DNA of the CDR3 is TGCGCCAGCAGCTCGGACTTTACTCAGCCCCAGCATTTT. The chain combines TRBV5-1 with TRBJ1-5; no reliable D call. Looked up from germline, CDR1 is SGHRS and CDR2 is YFSETQ. CDR3 length: 13 amino acids. Deletions cut 3 bases from V and 6 bases from J, with 10 bases between. The variable domain in full, with the rest retrieved from reference TRBV5-1 and TRBJ1-5, is KAGVTQTPRYLIKTRGQQVTLSCSPISGHRSVSWYQQTPGQGLQFLFEYFSETQRNKGNFPGRFSGRQFSNSRSEMNVSTLELGDSALYLCASSSDFTQPQHFGDGTRLSIL.